The 21 T cell receptor beta chains reported below all come from one sample, sequenced in a study of OX40 agonist ivuxolimab in advanced cancers. The assay was immunoSEQ multiplex PCR, and TCRdb's table has in-frame clones only and misses some. The table has over 85,000 clones, around 88% seen once. Material: CD4+ or CD8+ T cells sorted from blood, obtained in a trial of the OX40 agonist ivuxolimab. These receptor sequences come from an adult with an advanced solid tumor such as melanoma, head and neck, liver or kidney cancer.

The V gene is TRBV4-1, the J gene TRBJ1-4; 9 bases line up with TRBD1. Germline CDR1 and CDR2: MGHRA and YSYEKL. The CDR3 is 15 amino acids. V dropped 4 bases and J dropped 7; count of bases not matched to a gene: 7. The chain's CDR3 is CASSPPGQGSEKLFF. The DNA for the CDR3 is TGCGCCAGCAGCCCTCCGGGACAGGGTAGTGAAAAACTGTTTTTT.

J is TRBJ2-3 and V is TRBV7-9; TRBD2 aligns across 15 bases. Trimming at V came to 4 bases and at J to 5 bases, leaving 4 bases not matched to a gene. Looked up from germline, CDR1 is SEHNR and CDR2 is FQNEAQ (reference sequence). CDR3 size: 16 residues. CDR3 residues: CASSWGLAGGRDTQYF. The CDR3 bases are TGTGCCAGCAGCTGGGGACTAGCGGGGGGTCGAGATACGCAGTATTTT.

Of note for this clone: Since the CDR3 does not end with the conserved phenylalanine or tryptophan, this likely comes from a read error. The chain links TRBV6-5 to TRBJ1-6; the D gene is possibly TRBD1 (5 bases). V dropped 6 bases and J dropped 7 bases, with 16 bases sitting between them. The CDR3 spans 15 residues. Germline CDR1 is MNHEY and CDR2 is SVGAGI. The CDR3 bases are TGTGCCAGCAGCCGATCCGGGACGGCCAATTCACCCCTCCACCTT. Residues: CASSRSGTANSPLHL.

V gene TRBV6-6 combines with J gene TRBJ2-1; the D gene is possibly TRBD1 (6 bases). The CDR3 runs 15 residues. V lost 6 bases to trimming and J lost 4 bases, with 16 bases between them. CDR1 is MNHNY and CDR2 is SVGAGI in the germline V gene (reference sequence). The DNA of the CDR3 is TGTGCCAGCAGGGGATTGGGGGCCACTTACAATGAGCAGTTCTTC. It specifies CASRGLGATYNEQFF.

The gene calls are TRBV9 and TRBJ1-2, with D possibly matching TRBD1 (6 bases). The V gene's germline CDR1 is SGDLS and CDR2 YYNGEE. The CDR3 sequence is 16 residues long. V was trimmed by 6 bases and J by 2 bases, leaving 20 bases between them. This CDR3 reads CASTQGRSARNYGYTF. CDR3 nucleotides: TGTGCCAGCACCCAGGGGAGGTCCGCCCGAAACTATGGCTACACCTTC.

The genes are TRBV6-5 and TRBJ1-5; no firm D call. CDR1 and CDR2 (germline): MNHEY, SVGAGI. This CDR3 region has 12 residues. Deletions cut 6 bases from V and 9 bases from J, with 12 bases between. This CDR3 is CASSPPSSPQHF. The CDR3 nucleotides are TGTGCCAGCAGCCCCCCCTCGTCGCCCCAGCATTTT.

V is TRBV14 and J is TRBJ1-6, with D unresolved. V lost 7 bases, J lost 10 bases, and 17 bases lay in between. The V gene's germline CDR1 is SGHDN and CDR2 FVKESK. CDR3 length: 14 residues. The CDR3 sequence is CASTGAQLGSPLHF. The CDR3 DNA sequence: TGTGCCAGCACGGGAGCTCAGTTGGGCTCACCCCTCCACTTT.

This chain links TRBV6-1 with TRBJ2-3; D remains ambiguous. CDR1 is MNHNS and CDR2 is SASEGT in the germline V gene. The CDR3 totals 12 residues. Deletions cut 7 bases from V and 3 bases from J, with 8 bases between. The CDR3: CASIGTTDTQYF. For the CDR3, the DNA is TGTGCCAGCATCGGAACGACAGATACGCAGTATTTT.

V is TRBV7-2 and J is TRBJ2-7, with D unresolved. The length of the CDR3 is 14 residues. Trimming shortened V by 2 bases and J by 1 base, and 9 bases separated the two germline ends. Germline CDR1 and CDR2: SGHTA and FQGNSA. CDR3 amino acids: CASSLTATSYEQYF. The DNA of the CDR3 is TGTGCCAGCAGCTTAACGGCAACATCCTACGAGCAGTACTTC.

In regard to this clone: This CDR3 fails to terminate in the conserved phenylalanine or tryptophan, so it likely reflects a read error. The chain employs TRBV4-3 and TRBJ1-6; no clear D. This CDR3 region has 14 residues. Germline CDR1 and CDR2: LGHNA and YSLEER. With 4 bases removed from V and 8 bases from J, the gap between germline ends came to 12 bases. The DNA of the CDR3 is TGCGCCAGCAGCCCCCGGGAGAGAGATTCACCCCTCCACCTT. Its translation is CASSPRERDSPLHL.

This clone was counted once. This chain links TRBV4-3 with TRBJ2-1; 8 nucleotides line up with TRBD1. Germline trimming cut 5 bases from V and 0 bases from J; bases unmatched to any gene: 3. Germline loops: CDR1 LGHNA, CDR2 YSLEER. The CDR3 is 15 residues long. In DNA form, the CDR3 reads TGCGCCAGCAGCTCAGGACAGGGCTCCTACAATGAGCAGTTCTTC. Translation gives CASSSGQGSYNEQFF.

The chain joins TRBV10-1 to TRBJ2-5; either TRBD1 or TRBD2 may fit D (6 bases each). The J call may not be correct, given that the DNA end is closer to TRBJ2-7. Looked up from germline, CDR1 is WNHNN and CDR2 is SYGVQD (reference sequence). This CDR3 spans 14 amino acids. The DNA for the CDR3 is TGCGCCATTGTGGGGGGCCAATTCTCCTACGAGCAGTACTTC. The encoded protein is CAIVGGQFSYEQYF.

The chain uses TRBV5-1 and TRBJ1-6, with 8 bases identical to TRBD1. CDR1 and CDR2 (germline): SGHRS, YFSETQ. This CDR3 has 15 amino acids. With 4 bases clipped from V and 5 bases from J, the junction kept 5 bases outside the gene matches. The CDR3 loop is CASSLDRVDNSPLHF. In nucleotides, the CDR3 is TGCGCCAGCAGCCTGGACAGGGTAGATAATTCACCCCTCCACTTT. The full variable domain, with the rest looked up from reference TRBV5-1 and TRBJ1-6, is KAGVTQTPRYLIKTRGQQVTLSCSPISGHRSVSWYQQTPGQGLQFLFEYFSETQRNKGNFPGRFSGRQFSNSRSEMNVSTLELGDSALYLCASSLDRVDNSPLHFGNGTRLTVT.

This clone was picked up a small number of times. V usage is TRBV29-1 and J usage is TRBJ1-2, with D possibly TRBD1 on 6 matching bases. Germline CDR1 SQVTM, CDR2 ANQGSEA. The CDR3 runs to 11 residues. Trimming removed 6 bases at V and 7 bases at J, with 12 bases between. The CDR3 is CSVTRGGGYTF. Here the CDR3 DNA reads TGCAGCGTCACCCGAGGGGGTGGCTACACCTTC.

A remark on this clone: The sample holds other DNA sequences that translate to the same CDR3. The chain uses TRBV19 and TRBJ1-5, with D perhaps matching TRBD1 (5 bases). In germline, CDR1 is LNHDA, CDR2 SQIVND (reference sequence). Between the trimmed V and J ends, which lost 6 bases and 9 bases, there was a span of 12 bases. The CDR3 runs to 12 residues. The CDR3 nucleotides are TGTGCCAGTAGCCCGGGGGGGAGGCCCCAGCATTTT. This encodes CASSPGGRPQHF. The full variable domain, in which reference TRBV19 and TRBJ1-5 provide the parts outside the CDR3, is DGGITQSPKYLFRKEGQNVTLSCEQNLNHDAMYWYRQDPGQGLRLIYYSQIVNDFQKGDIAEGYSVSREKKESFPLTVTSAQKNPTAFYLCASSPGGRPQHFGDGTRLSIL.

This sequence joins TRBV7-9 and TRBJ2-1; D may be TRBD1 (5 bases). The CDR3 sequence is 14 residues long. Germline-derived CDR1 and CDR2 are SEHNR and FQNEAQ (reference sequence). The V end lost 5 bases, the J end lost 7 bases, and 15 bases lay between the germline ends. CDR3 nucleotides: TGTGCCAGCAGCCCCAGTGGGGCCTCAAATGAGCAGTTCTTC. It specifies CASSPSGASNEQFF. Combining the CDR3 with reference TRBV7-9 and TRBJ2-1 gives the whole variable domain DTGVSQNPRHKITKRGQNVTFRCDPISEHNRLYWYRQTLGQGPEFLTYFQNEAQLEKSRLLSDRFSAERPKGSFSTLEIQRTEQGDSAMYLCASSPSGASNEQFFGPGTRLTVL.

V gene TRBV5-5 combines with J gene TRBJ2-5; D might be TRBD1 (6 bases). CDR3 length: 13 amino acids. Germline lookup yields CDR1 SGHKS and CDR2 YYEKEE (reference sequence). The germline V and J ends were trimmed by 4 bases and 4 bases, with 11 bases remaining between them. CDR3 sequence reads: CASSPLGGETQYF. CDR3 DNA: TGTGCCAGCAGCCCTCTAGGGGGAGAGACCCAGTACTTC.

The chain couples TRBV5-1 to TRBJ2-7; 7 bases match TRBD1. CDR1 is SGHRS, CDR2 YFSETQ, per germline. V trimming: 1 base; J trimming: 5 bases; junction bases outside the gene matches: 6. The CDR3 is 14 residues long. The CDR3 reads CASSLRQGVHEQYF. CDR3 DNA sequence: TGCGCCAGCAGCTTGAGACAGGGAGTGCACGAGCAGTACTTC.

This clone was observed once. The chain uses TRBV28 and TRBJ1-1, with 7 bases that match TRBD1. The V segment lost 3 bases and the J segment 5 bases; nucleotides outside the gene matches: 15. CDR3 length: 17 amino acids. In germline, CDR1 is MDHEN, CDR2 SYDVKM. CDR3 amino acids: CASSFPGGFSARTEAFF. In nucleotides, the CDR3 is TGTGCCAGCAGTTTCCCAGGGGGATTTTCCGCGAGGACTGAAGCTTTCTTT.

This chain uses TRBV7-9 with TRBJ2-3; a weak D match, TRBD1 (6 bases). Germline assignment: CDR1 SEHNR and CDR2 FQNEAQ (reference sequence). The CDR3 extends over 15 amino acids. The V end lost 6 bases, the J end lost 0 bases, and 13 bases lay between the germline ends. The CDR3 DNA follows: TGTGCCAGCAGTCTAGGACAGCTTAGCACAGATACGCAGTATTTT. Its protein is CASSLGQLSTDTQYF.

On this clone itself: This is likely a read error, given that the CDR3 carries no conserved phenylalanine or tryptophan at its end. This sequence joins TRBV5-6 and TRBJ1-6; 9 bases are a match to TRBD1. The CDR3 contains 18 residues. The V gene end was trimmed by 1 base and the J gene end by 10 bases; junction bases not matched to a gene: 15. Per the germline V gene, CDR1 is SGHDT and CDR2 is YYEEEE. DNA of the CDR3: TGTGCCAGCAGCTTGTCTTCTGTTCGACAGGGGGTTGGGTCACCCCTCCACCTT. Translation gives CASSLSSVRQGVGSPLHL.